These T cell receptor beta chains were read from a single sample in a study of a mutant IDH1 vaccine in newly diagnosed glioma. TCRdb keeps only in-frame clones here, not all; method: immunoSEQ multiplex PCR. The sample yields 100,000 to 120,000 clones, roughly 88% seen once. Antigens of these TCRs are unknown. Sample: PBMCs, taken from a glioma patient whose treatment included an IDH1 peptide vaccine. The receptors originated from a woman aged 45-59 years with glioma. The CDR3 runs from the conserved cysteine through the conserved F or W. D genes are given only for firm matches. Clone size is stated in some rows and not others, as once, few, many or a class when expanded.

J gene,V gene,D gene,clone size,CDR3 DNA,CDR3 protein
TRBJ1-5,TRBV11-2,NA,NA,TGTGCCAGCAGCTTAGATTTACGTCAGCCCCAGCATTTT,CASSLDLRQPQHF
TRBJ2-2,TRBV6-6,NA,NA,TGTGCCAGCAGTTCCGGACGGAGGAACGGGGAGCTGTTTTTT,CASSSGRRNGELFF
TRBJ2-5,TRBV28,NA,NA,TGTGCCAGCAGTTCTCCAGGGGTGGAGACCCAGTACTTC,CASSSPGVETQYF
TRBJ2-1,TRBV5-1,TRBD2,NA,TGCGCCAGCAGCTTGGTCGCTAGCGGGTTTCTAAGCTCCTACAATGAGCAGTTCTTC,CASSLVASGFLSSYNEQFF
TRBJ2-7,TRBV11-2,TRBD2,NA,TGTGCCAGCAGCTTAGTGGTCGCTAGCGGGACCCACGAGCAGTACTTC,CASSLVVASGTHEQYF
TRBJ1-2,TRBV9,NA,NA,TGTGCCAGCAGCGTGGGGGTTGGCTATGGCTACACCTTC,CASSVGVGYGYTF
TRBJ2-1,TRBV7-9,TRBD2,NA,TGTGCCATAGCGGGAGGGTACAATGAGCAGTTCTTC,CAIAGGYNEQFF
TRBJ2-6,TRBV6-6,NA,once,TGTGCCAGCAGTTACATAGCTGGGGCCAACGTCCTGACTTTC,CASSYIAGANVLTF
TRBJ2-5,TRBV7-9,NA,NA,TGTGCCAGCAGTTTGATGGGGGGCCAAGAGACCCAGTACTTC,CASSLMGGQETQYF
TRBJ1-1,TRBV15,TRBD1,NA,TGTGCCACCAGCAGAGCGGGACAGATGACTGAAGCTTTCTTT,CATSRAGQMTEAFF
TRBJ2-2,TRBV10-3,NA,NA,TGTGCCATCAGTGAGTCGACGGGACGGGGGGAGCTGTTTTTT,CAISESTGRGELFF
TRBJ1-2,TRBV28,NA,NA,TGTGCCAGCAGTCCCGTGGGAGGGGCCCTACGTGGCTACACCTTC,CASSPVGGALRGYTF
TRBJ1-6,TRBV2,NA,once,TGTGCCAGCACTAGGACCCCAGTGAGCTCCTATAATTCACCCCTCCACTTT,CASTRTPVSSYNSPLHF
TRBJ1-5,TRBV10-3,NA,NA,TGTGCCATCAGTGAGGGGGGTAGCAATCAGCCCCAGCATTTT,CAISEGGSNQPQHF
TRBJ2-7,TRBV6-6,NA,NA,TGTGCCAGCAGTTACTTTGGACAGAACTACGAGCAGTACTTC,CASSYFGQNYEQYF
TRBJ1-1,TRBV7-3,TRBD1,NA,TGTGCCAGCAGCTTAGTAGGGGGCCATGAAGCTTTCTTT,CASSLVGGHEAFF
TRBJ2-7,TRBV7-3,NA,NA,TGTGCCAGCAGTCGCCAGGGACCTTCCTACGAGCAGTACTTC,CASSRQGPSYEQYF
TRBJ2-7,TRBV28,TRBD2,NA,TGTGCCAGCAGTTTGACCCCTAGCGGGAGGGGTCACGAGCAGTACTTC,CASSLTPSGRGHEQYF
TRBJ2-1,TRBV10-3,NA,NA,TGTGCCATCAGTGTAGTAAGGAGTGAGCAGTTCTTC,CAISVVRSEQFF
TRBJ1-1,TRBV7-2,NA,NA,TGTGCCAGCAGCTTAGGAGGGGCGAAGAACACTGAAGCTTTCTTT,CASSLGGAKNTEAFF
TRBJ2-1,TRBV5-1,NA,NA,TGCGCCAGCAGCTTGGGTTCGTTCAATGAGCAGTTCTTC,CASSLGSFNEQFF
TRBJ2-1,TRBV6-6,TRBD2,NA,TGTGCCAGCAGCCCCGGACTAGCGGGAGGAAAGTTCTTC,CASSPGLAGGKFF
TRBJ2-7,TRBV7-2,TRBD1,once,TGTGCCAGCAGCTTTGGGACGGGACAGGGTTACGAGCAGTACTTC,CASSFGTGQGYEQYF
TRBJ2-7,TRBV28,TRBD1,NA,TGTGCCAGCAGTCCTCCGCCGGGACAGGGTGGGTTTGACTTC,CASSPPPGQGGFDF
TRBJ1-6,TRBV9,NA,NA,TGTGCCAGCAGCGTAGGGAGTCGGGCCCTAGGAGGTTCACCCCTCCACTTT,CASSVGSRALGGSPLHF
TRBJ2-7,TRBV2,NA,NA,TGTGCAACCAGGGGTCACGAGCAGTACTTC,CATRGHEQYF
TRBJ2-1,TRBV6-5,NA,NA,TGTGCCAGCAGTTACTCGAGTACTAGCCATCAGACAGAGCAGTTCTTC,CASSYSSTSHQTEQFF
TRBJ2-7,TRBV19,TRBD2,NA,TGTGCCAGTAGTATCTCTAGCGGCTCCTACGAGCAGTACTTC,CASSISSGSYEQYF
TRBJ1-5,TRBV6-6,TRBD1,NA,TGTGCCAGCAGCCCCTTGCAGGGGGATCAGCCCCAGCATTTT,CASSPLQGDQPQHF